This T cell receptor (beta chain) originates from a study of CD4+ T cells in melanoma. General study results and limits: Reportedly, melanoma neoantigen-specific CD4+ T cells showed varied differentiation states. A reported correlation linked neoantigen-specific CD4+ T cells to CD8+, macrophage and B cell function.

Some clones are missing from TCRdb's copy, which holds only in-frame ones; the method was immunoSEQ multiplex PCR. The sample carries around 12,000 clones, roughly 69% recorded once. As concerns this clone: Its antigen remains unidentified.

The CDR3 sequence is 12 residues long. Germline-derived CDR1 and CDR2 are MNHNY and SVGAGI (reference sequence). V lost 0 bases and J 7 bases, leaving 1 base between the germline ends. Sequenced: cells from a culture (not recorded whether cultured in vitro). The source is a human donor with melanoma. This sequence joins TRBV6-6 and TRBJ1-6; D is ambiguous. The CDR3: CASSYSNSPLHF. The CDR3 DNA reads TGTGCCAGCAGTTACTCAAATTCACCCCTCCACTTT.